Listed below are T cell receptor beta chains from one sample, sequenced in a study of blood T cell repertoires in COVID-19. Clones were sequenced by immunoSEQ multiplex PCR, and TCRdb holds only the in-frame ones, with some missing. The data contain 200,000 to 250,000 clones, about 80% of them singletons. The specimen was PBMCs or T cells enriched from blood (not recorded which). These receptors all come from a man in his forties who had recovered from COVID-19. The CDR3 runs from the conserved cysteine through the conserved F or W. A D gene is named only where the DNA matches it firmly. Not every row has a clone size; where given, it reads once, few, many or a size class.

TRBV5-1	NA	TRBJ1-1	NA	TGCGCCAGCAGCTTCTACCAGGGGAACACTGAAGCTTTCTTT	CASSFYQGNTEAFF
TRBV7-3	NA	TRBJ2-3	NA	TGTGCCAGCAGCTTAACAGGGGGCACAGATACGCAGTATTTT	CASSLTGGTDTQYF
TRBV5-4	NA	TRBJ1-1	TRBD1	TGTGCCAGCAGCCCAAGGGGACAGGGGAACACTGAAGCTTTCTTT	CASSPRGQGNTEAFF
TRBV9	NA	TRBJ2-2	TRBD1	TGTGCCAGCAGCGAATTCGGGACAGAGAACACCGGGGAGCTGTTTTTT	CASSEFGTENTGELFF
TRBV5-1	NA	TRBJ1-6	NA	TGCGCCAGCAGCGGGGGGAGGGGTGGCTCACCCCTCCACTTT	CASSGGRGGSPLHF
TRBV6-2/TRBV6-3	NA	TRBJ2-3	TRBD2	TGTGCCAGCAGTCTACTAGCGGGGGGTGAGGAAGATACGCAGTATTTT	CASSLLAGGEEDTQYF
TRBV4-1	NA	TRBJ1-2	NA	TGCGCCAGCAGCCAAGCGGACAGTTCGACGGGCTACACCTTC	CASSQADSSTGYTF
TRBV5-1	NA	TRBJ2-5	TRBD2	TGCGCCAGCGTCCATCGGCTAGCGGGAGGGCCGTCCGAGACCCAGTACTTC	CASVHRLAGGPSETQYF
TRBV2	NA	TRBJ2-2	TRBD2	TGTGCCAGCCGGCTAGCGGGTCGCACCGGGGAGCTGTTTTTT	CASRLAGRTGELFF
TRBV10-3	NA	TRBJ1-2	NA	TGTGCCATCAGTGCGCAGGAATTGGTTTCTGGCTACACCTTC	CAISAQELVSGYTF
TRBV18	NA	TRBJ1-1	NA	TGTGCCAGCTCACCAAGTTCAGGAATGAACACTGAAGCTTTCTTT	CASSPSSGMNTEAFF
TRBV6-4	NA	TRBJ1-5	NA	TGTGCCAGCAGTGACTCGTATCTCAATCAGCCCCAGCATTTT	CASSDSYLNQPQHF
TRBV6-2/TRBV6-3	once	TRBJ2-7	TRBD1	TGTGCCAGCAGTTACTCCAGGGGGCGTGGTGAGCAGTACTTC	CASSYSRGRGEQYF
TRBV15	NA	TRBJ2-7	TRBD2	TGTGCCACCAGCAAAACTAGCGGGGTCGGATCCTACGAGCAGTACTTC	CATSKTSGVGSYEQYF
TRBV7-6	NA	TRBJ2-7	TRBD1	TGTGCCAGCAGCTTAGAGGACAGGGCCCACGAGCAGTACTTC	CASSLEDRAHEQYF
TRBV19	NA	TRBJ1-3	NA	TGTGCCAGTAGTATAGATCCCGAGGGATCCTCTGGAAACACCATATATTTT	CASSIDPEGSSGNTIYF
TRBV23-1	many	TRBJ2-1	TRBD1	TGCGCCAGCAGTGGGGACAGGGTGGACTGTGCGTTCTTC	CASSGDRVDCAFF
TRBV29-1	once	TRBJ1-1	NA	TGCAGCGTTGTGGGGGGCACTGAAGCTTTCTTT	CSVVGGTEAFF
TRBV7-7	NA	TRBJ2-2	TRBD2	TGTGCCAGCAGCAGAGCGGGAGTTGTCACCGGGGAGCTGTTTTTT	CASSRAGVVTGELFF
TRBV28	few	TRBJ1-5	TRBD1	TGTGCCAGCAGTCGGGACAGGGGTCGCAATCAGCCCCAGCATTTT	CASSRDRGRNQPQHF
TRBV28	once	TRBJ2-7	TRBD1	TGTGCCAGCAGAGTACAGGGGATCGACTACGAGCAGTACTTC	CASRVQGIDYEQYF
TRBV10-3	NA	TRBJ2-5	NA	TGTGCCATCAGTGAGTCGGCTTTAACTAGCTCATCATGGGAGACCCAGTACTTC	CAISESALTSSSWETQYF
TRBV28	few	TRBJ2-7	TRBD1	TGTGCCAGCAGTAAGGACAGGGGGCGCTACGAGCAGTACTTC	CASSKDRGRYEQYF
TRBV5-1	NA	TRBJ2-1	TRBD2	TGCGCCAGCAGCTTGGTTAGCAGGCGGGGGAATGAGCAGTTCTTC	CASSLVSRRGNEQFF
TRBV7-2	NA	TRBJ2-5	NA	TGTGCCAGCAGCTTGCGGGCGGGAGAGACCCAGTACTTC	CASSLRAGETQYF
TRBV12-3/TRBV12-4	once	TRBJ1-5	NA	TGTGCCAGCAGTTTTCCTGGCCAGCCCCAGCATTTT	CASSFPGQPQHF
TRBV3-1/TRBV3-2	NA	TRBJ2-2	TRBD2	TGTGCCAGCAGCGGCCCGGGACTAGGCTTTGCCGGGGAGCTGTTTTTT	CASSGPGLGFAGELFF
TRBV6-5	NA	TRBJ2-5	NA	TGTGCCAGCAGTTACTCGTTTAGGGGGAGTGGGGAGACCCAGTACTTC	CASSYSFRGSGETQYF
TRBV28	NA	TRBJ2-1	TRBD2	TGTGCCCATAGACCTAGCGGGTCCTACAATGAGCAGTTCTTC	CAHRPSGSYNEQFF
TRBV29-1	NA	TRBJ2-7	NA	TGCAGCGTTGAAGTAAGACGGGCAGGGAGGTTTTCCGAGCAGTACTTC	CSVEVRRAGRFSEQYF
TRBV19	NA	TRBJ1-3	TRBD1	TGTGCCGGCGGGACAGGGGAATATCCTGGAAACACCATATATTTT	CAGGTGEYPGNTIYF
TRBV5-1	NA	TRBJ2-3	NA	TGCGCCAGCAGCTTAAATGGGGCTAGCACAGATACGCAGTATTTT	CASSLNGASTDTQYF